These 17 T cell receptor beta chains were all obtained from the same sample, sequenced in a study of blood T cell repertoires in COVID-19. Using immunoSEQ multiplex PCR, the repertoire was profiled, and TCRdb retains in-frame clones only, with some absent. The sample records about 180,000 clones, around three quarters being singletons. The sample was peripheral blood. Every receptor here comes from a man between 65 and 85 years old with active or convalescent COVID-19.

The chain employs TRBV19 and TRBJ1-5, with D unclear. Between the trimmed V and J ends, which lost 3 bases and 3 bases, there was a span of 6 bases. This CDR3 is 13 amino acids long. Germline loops: CDR1 LNHDA, CDR2 SQIVND (reference sequence). The CDR3 DNA reads TGTGCCAGTAGTATCAGGTACAATCAGCCCCAGCATTTT. This codes for CASSIRYNQPQHF.

The rearrangement links TRBV6-5 to TRBJ1-2, with 12 bases fitting TRBD1. The ends lost 6 bases at V and 8 bases at J; junction bases unmatched: 7. CDR3 length: 14 residues. CDR1 and CDR2 (germline): MNHEY, SVGAGI. CDR3 nucleotide sequence: TGTGCCAGCAGCACGGGACAGGGGGCGGGAGGCTACACCTTC. The encoded protein is CASSTGQGAGGYTF.

The count of this clone is one. This chain links TRBV7-9 with TRBJ1-5; TRBD1 is a possible D gene (6 bases). The CDR3 is 15 residues long. Deletions cut 5 bases from V and 3 bases from J, with 14 bases between. Germline V lookup: CDR1 SEHNR, CDR2 FQNEAQ (reference sequence). The CDR3 sequence: CASSPTGFINQPQHF. CDR3 DNA sequence: TGTGCCAGCAGCCCGACAGGATTTATCAATCAGCCCCAGCATTTT. The full variable domain, rest sourced from reference TRBV7-9 and TRBJ1-5, is DTGVSQNPRHKITKRGQNVTFRCDPISEHNRLYWYRQTLGQGPEFLTYFQNEAQLEKSRLLSDRFSAERPKGSFSTLEIQRTEQGDSAMYLCASSPTGFINQPQHFGDGTRLSIL.

The chain links TRBV6-5 to TRBJ1-5; 9 nucleotides match TRBD1. After removal of 8 bases from V and 2 bases from J, the junction contained 7 bases not matched to a gene. Per the germline V gene, CDR1 is MNHEY and CDR2 is SVGAGI. The CDR3 is 15 amino acids. The CDR3: CASATGGEGNQPQHF. CDR3 DNA: TGTGCCAGCGCGACAGGGGGTGAGGGCAATCAGCCCCAGCATTTT.

This clone has more than one count but fewer than ten. The chain uses TRBV7-2 and TRBJ2-7; 7 bases match TRBD1. The germline V gene encodes CDR1 SGHTA and CDR2 FQGNSA. Losses at the gene ends were 5 bases for V and 2 bases for J; bases not matched to a gene: 9. The CDR3 is made up of 15 amino acids. In DNA, the CDR3 is TGTGCCAGCAGCATGTATCAGGGGGACCCCTACGAGCAGTACTTC. Encoded protein: CASSMYQGDPYEQYF.

The chain recombines TRBV7-6 with TRBJ2-5; 9 nucleotides line up with TRBD2. J gave up 5 bases and V 6 bases, and 10 bases lay outside the gene matches. The CDR3 runs to 15 residues. Germline CDR1 and CDR2: SGHVS and FNYEAQ. CDR3 in amino acids: CASSEGSGRWETQYF. The DNA for the CDR3 is TGTGCCAGCAGTGAGGGGAGCGGGAGGTGGGAGACCCAGTACTTC.

This chain links TRBV3-1 (or the pseudogene TRBV3-2) with TRBJ2-5, with a weak D call TRBD1 (5 bases). Trimming pared 4 bases from V and 0 bases from J, leaving 9 bases between. CDR1 is LGHDT, CDR2 YNNKEL, per germline (reference sequence). This CDR3 comprises 14 residues. In DNA form, the CDR3 reads TGTGCCAGCAGCCCAACACAGGACCAAGAGACCCAGTACTTC. This sequence encodes CASSPTQDQETQYF.

This clone was counted once. The chain couples TRBV28 to TRBJ2-7, with TRBD2 identical over 8 bases. The V gene's germline CDR1 is MDHEN and CDR2 SYDVKM. The CDR3 sequence is 14 residues long. J gave up 0 bases and V 7 bases, and 5 bases lay outside the gene matches. CDR3 in amino acids: CASTFSGTSYEQYF. The CDR3 nucleotides read TGTGCCAGCACCTTTAGCGGGACCTCCTACGAGCAGTACTTC.

This clone was detected only once. The V and J genes are TRBV6-5 and TRBJ1-3, with D possibly TRBD1 on 6 matching bases. Germline V gene sequence: CDR1 MNHEY, CDR2 SVGAGI. This CDR3 has 15 residues. Trimming took 6 bases from V and 1 from J, leaving 13 bases between them. The CDR3, as DNA: TGTGCCAGCAGCCGACAGGCTGGATCTGGAAACACCATATATTTT. This sequence encodes CASSRQAGSGNTIYF.

This clone was counted only a few times. For the CDR3, the DNA is TGTGCCAGCAGCTTAAGTACCACCCTCGCGGACACCAACTATGGCTACACCTTC. Translated, it gives CASSLSTTLADTNYGYTF. The J gene is TRBJ1-2, the V gene TRBV13, with D maybe TRBD1 (5 bases). This CDR3 spans 18 amino acids. The V gene's germline CDR1 is PRHDT and CDR2 FYEKMQ (reference sequence). The germline V and J ends were trimmed by 2 bases and 2 bases, with 21 bases remaining between them.

The V and J genes are TRBV19 and TRBJ1-4, with 9 bases aligning to TRBD1. V lost 3 bases to trimming and J lost 0 bases; unmatched junction nucleotides: 5. The CDR3 runs to 17 residues. CDR1 and CDR2 (germline): LNHDA, SQIVND (reference sequence). The CDR3 loop is CASSISRDRATNEKLFF. CDR3 sequence (DNA): TGTGCCAGTAGTATCTCCCGGGACAGGGCAACTAATGAAAAACTGTTTTTT. Filled out from reference TRBV19 and TRBJ1-4, the complete variable domain reads DGGITQSPKYLFRKEGQNVTLSCEQNLNHDAMYWYRQDPGQGLRLIYYSQIVNDFQKGDIAEGYSVSREKKESFPLTVTSAQKNPTAFYLCASSISRDRATNEKLFFGSGTQLSVL.

The V gene is TRBV5-4, the J gene TRBJ1-3, with D perhaps TRBD1 (5 bases). The CDR3 sequence is 15 residues long. V shed 0 bases and J shed 4 bases, with 11 bases lying between them. Germline CDR1 is SGHNT and CDR2 is YYREEE (reference sequence). Written as DNA, the CDR3 is TGTGCCAGCAGCTTGGGGGGGGTTTCCGGAAACACCATATATTTT. It translates to CASSLGGVSGNTIYF.

This clone was seen a single time. The chain is built from TRBV6-2 or TRBV6-3 and TRBJ2-7; weak D call: TRBD2 (5 bases). There are 14 residues in the CDR3. The germline V and J ends were trimmed by 2 bases and 2 bases, with 10 bases remaining between them. Germline lookup yields CDR1 MNHEY and CDR2 SVGEGT. The CDR3, as DNA: TGTGCCAGCAGTTACAGGCCCGGGACCTACGAGCAGTACTTC. This codes for CASSYRPGTYEQYF.

The V call is TRBV19, the J call TRBJ1-1, with 7 bases lining up with TRBD1. Trimming took 6 bases from V and 1 from J; bases not matched to a gene: 5. Germline values: CDR1 LNHDA, CDR2 SQIVND (reference sequence). The CDR3 is 14 residues long. CDR3 amino acids: CASRTGTANTEAFF. DNA of the CDR3: TGTGCCAGTAGAACAGGGACAGCGAACACTGAAGCTTTCTTT.

This chain joins TRBV5-1 and TRBJ1-1, with a tentative D call TRBD1 (6 bases). Per the germline V gene, CDR1 is SGHRS and CDR2 is YFSETQ. The CDR3 length is 12 residues. With 4 bases removed from V and 5 bases from J, the gap between germline ends came to 9 bases. In DNA, the CDR3 is TGCGCCAGCAGCCCAGGGGAAACTGAAGCTTTCTTT. Translation: CASSPGETEAFF. The full variable domain, its missing parts supplied by reference TRBV5-1 and TRBJ1-1, is KAGVTQTPRYLIKTRGQQVTLSCSPISGHRSVSWYQQTPGQGLQFLFEYFSETQRNKGNFPGRFSGRQFSNSRSEMNVSTLELGDSALYLCASSPGETEAFFGQGTRLTVV.

The chain joins TRBV5-1 to TRBJ1-2; 7 bases agree with TRBD1. The junction had 3 bases not matched to a gene; V was cut back by 0 bases and J by 4 bases. This CDR3 spans 14 amino acids. CDR1 and CDR2 from the germline V gene are SGHRS and YFSETQ. The CDR3 spells CASSLGQGPYGYTF. CDR3 coding DNA: TGCGCCAGCAGCTTGGGACAGGGACCCTATGGCTACACCTTC.

In the case of this clone: It is unclear where the CDR3 begins or ends on the DNA, so no DNA is shown, and the CDR3 is as TCRdb lists it. The chain has TRBV21-1 and TRBJ1-2; whether TRBD1, the table's D call, matches the DNA was not checked. TRBV21-1 is a recognized pseudogene. The CDR3 has 20 residues if both end residues are counted. The CDR3: CASLLVIRWGQGNRNYGYTF.